These 20 T cell receptor beta chains share one sample of origin, sequenced in a study of blood T cells in healthy people across ages. A J-beta primer mix and a sample-barcoded 5' primer were used in a second PCR of roughly 6 to 11 cycles. TCRdb ran MiXCR on the 5' RACE reads and lists one entry per CDR3 protein. The data contain some 1.8 million distinct CDR3 sequences, about 39% of them singletons. The sequencing input was blood. These TCRs come from a human donor in good health.

This clonotype was counted a few times. A read error may account for a junction end that differs from germline. This rearrangement joins TRBV24-1 to TRBJ2-7; 12 nucleotides line up with TRBD1. The CDR3 is made up of 15 amino acids. CDR1 is KGHDR, CDR2 SFDVKD, per germline. The CDR3 reads CTTSAQGTGGHEQYF. Written as DNA, the CDR3 is TGTACCACCAGTGCTCAAGGGACAGGGGGCCACGAGCAGTACTTC.

This clonotype was counted between two and nine times. The rearrangement uses TRBV10-3 and TRBJ1-2, with 9 positions matching TRBD1. The CDR3 runs 16 residues. Germline values: CDR1 ENHRY, CDR2 SYGVKD. V was pared by 6 bases and J by 8 bases, with 16 bases of the junction left unmatched. CDR3 DNA sequence: TGTGCCATCAGGGACAGGGGACGACCCCAAGAGACGGGCTACACCTTC. Its translation: CAIRDRGRPQETGYTF.

The CDR3 sequence is CASSLDSAWETQYF. CDR3 nucleotide sequence: TGTGCCAGCAGCTTAGACTCCGCTTGGGAGACCCAGTACTTC. This chain uses TRBV7-2 with TRBJ2-5; D ambiguous. V shed 1 base and J shed 5 bases, with 11 bases lying between them. Germline V CDR1 and CDR2: SGHTA, FQGNSA. The CDR3 has 14 amino acids.

J is TRBJ1-2 and V is TRBV7-2; TRBD1 matches 7 bases. V lost 2 bases and J lost 1; bases outside the gene matches: 4. Germline-derived CDR1 and CDR2 are SGHTA and FQGNSA. The CDR3 extends over 15 amino acids. The CDR3 region has the DNA TGTGCCAGCAGCTTATCCGGGACAGATAACTATGGCTACACCTTC. Translating gives CASSLSGTDNYGYTF. The full variable domain, its missing parts supplied by reference TRBV7-2 and TRBJ1-2, is GAGVSQSPSNKVTEKGKDVELRCDPISGHTALYWYRQSLGQGLEFLIYFQGNSAPDKSGLPSDRFSAERTGGSVSTLTIQRTQQEDSAVYLCASSLSGTDNYGYTFGSGTRLTVV.

This clonotype was picked up many times. V is TRBV20-1 and J is TRBJ2-7; D is uncertain. This CDR3 has 13 residues. In germline, CDR1 is DFQATT, CDR2 SNEGSKA (reference sequence). Trimming cost V 2 bases and J 1 base, with 9 bases left between them. CDR3 sequence reads: CSARYLQSYEQYF. DNA of the CDR3: TGCAGTGCTAGATACTTGCAGTCCTACGAGCAGTACTTC.

This clonotype occurred a few times. The chain employs TRBV28 and TRBJ2-7; 7 bases align to TRBD1. CDR1 MDHEN and CDR2 SYDVKM come from the germline V gene. The length of the CDR3 is 15 residues. V dropped 6 bases and J dropped 3; count of bases not matched to a gene: 11. The CDR3 protein is CASSRPGQTLYEQYF. CDR3 nucleotide sequence: TGTGCCAGCAGCCGGCCGGGACAGACTCTCTACGAGCAGTACTTC.

The chain joins TRBV7-2 to TRBJ1-6; D is undetermined. V gave up 4 bases and J gave up 8 bases, with 21 bases separating them. This CDR3 is built from 17 residues. Germline CDR1 reads SGHTA; CDR2 reads FQGNSA. The CDR3 loop reads CTSSSPLAGLRHSPLHF. The CDR3 DNA is TGTACCAGCAGCTCGCCCCTAGCGGGCCTCCGTCATTCACCCCTCCACTTT.

The rearrangement joins TRBV5-1 to TRBJ1-2, with D possibly being TRBD1 (5 bases). Germline CDR1 and CDR2: SGHRS and YFSETQ. V shed 4 bases and J shed 8 bases, with 18 bases lying between them. The CDR3 sequence is 14 residues long. In nucleotides, the CDR3 is TGCGCCAGCAGCCGGGTAGGAGGGGCTCAGGGCTACACCTTC. Its protein product is CASSRVGGAQGYTF.

The CDR3 sequence: CASSLGTGWNQYF. Written as DNA, the CDR3 is TGTGCCAGCAGCTTAGGCACAGGGTGGAACCAGTACTTC. This sequence joins TRBV7-2 and TRBJ2-4; D possibly corresponds to TRBD1 (6 bases). Trimming removed 1 base from V and 13 bases from J, with 14 bases in between. The CDR3 extends over 13 amino acids. In germline, CDR1 is SGHTA, CDR2 FQGNSA.

A few counts support this clonotype. The J gene is TRBJ2-1, the V gene TRBV4-3; D might be TRBD1 or TRBD2, each matching 6 bases. The CDR3 is 15 amino acids. V was cut by 4 bases and J by 5 bases, with 15 bases left in between. Germline V lookup: CDR1 LGHNA, CDR2 YSLEER. CDR3 nucleotides: TGCGCCAGCAGCCGAGTCCGGGGGCCAAACAATGAGCAGTTCTTC. It codes for CASSRVRGPNNEQFF.

This clonotype was observed a few times. The rearrangement uses TRBV3-1 and TRBJ2-4, with D hard to call. The germline V gene encodes CDR1 LGHDT and CDR2 YNNKEL (reference sequence). V lost 4 bases and J 6 bases, leaving 13 bases between the germline ends. The CDR3 runs to 14 residues. The CDR3 region has the DNA TGTGCCAGCAGCCGTTCTATGGACGGAAACATTCAGTACTTC. As protein: CASSRSMDGNIQYF.

This chain uses TRBV15 with TRBJ2-4, with D possibly being TRBD2 (6 bases). The CDR3 length is 14 residues. Germline V gene lookup returns CDR1 LNHNV and CDR2 YYDKDF (reference sequence). Trimming took off 0 bases at V and 13 bases at J, with 16 bases between the two ends. In DNA form, the CDR3 reads TGTGCCACCAGCAGAGATAACCCCACAAGCGGGCAGTACTTC. This codes for CATSRDNPTSGQYF. Full variable domain (remainder filled in from reference TRBV15 and TRBJ2-4): DAMVIQNPRYQVTQFGKPVTLSCSQTLNHNVMYWYQQKSSQAPKLLFHYYDKDFNNEADTPDNFQSRRPNTSFCFLDIRSPGLGDTAMYLCATSRDNPTSGQYFGAGTRLSVL.

The J gene is TRBJ1-2, the V gene TRBV10-3, with TRBD1 matching 8 bases. The CDR3 consists of 20 residues. Germline loops: CDR1 ENHRY, CDR2 SYGVKD. Germline trimming cut 2 bases from V and 1 base from J; bases unmatched to any gene: 18. The CDR3 coding sequence is TGTGCCATCAGTGAGGCTGTAACCGGGACAGGAGGGCTCCATAACTATGGCTACACCTTC. Its protein is CAISEAVTGTGGLHNYGYTF.

The chain uses TRBV2 and TRBJ1-4; D is undetermined. The CDR3 extends over 13 amino acids. The V end lost 6 bases, the J end lost 4 bases, and 9 bases lay between the germline ends. Germline-derived CDR1 and CDR2 are SNHLY and FYNNEI. In DNA, the CDR3 is TGTGCCAGCAGAGCCGTGCTTAATGAAAAACTGTTTTTT. It codes for CASRAVLNEKLFF.

This clonotype was recorded only once. The V and J genes are TRBV29-1 and TRBJ1-2, with 8 bases that match TRBD1. This CDR3 comprises 14 residues. CDR1 and CDR2 from the germline V gene are SQVTM and ANQGSEA. V was clipped by 1 base and J by 8 bases; unmatched bases: 9. This chain's CDR3 is CSVEGQGLGGGYTF. In DNA, the CDR3 is TGCAGCGTTGAAGGACAGGGGCTTGGAGGAGGCTACACCTTC.

The sample holds one count of this clonotype. The CDR3 sequence: CASSLVVQAQETQYF. The CDR3, as DNA: TGTGCCAGCAGCTTAGTTGTCCAGGCCCAAGAGACCCAGTACTTC. This chain joins TRBV7-2 and TRBJ2-5, with D hard to call. Trimming pared 1 base from V and 1 base from J, leaving 10 bases between. Per germline, CDR1 SGHTA and CDR2 FQGNSA. This CDR3 is built from 15 residues.

The rearrangement joins TRBV19 to TRBJ1-2; D is unclear. V lost 1 base and J lost 3, with 9 bases in between. The CDR3 is 14 residues long. The V gene's germline CDR1 is LNHDA and CDR2 SQIVND (reference sequence). The CDR3 loop reads CASSIVGGDYGYTF. As DNA, the CDR3 is TGTGCCAGTAGTATAGTGGGCGGAGACTATGGCTACACCTTC. Based on the CDR3 plus reference TRBV19 and TRBJ1-2, the full variable domain is DGGITQSPKYLFRKEGQNVTLSCEQNLNHDAMYWYRQDPGQGLRLIYYSQIVNDFQKGDIAEGYSVSREKKESFPLTVTSAQKNPTAFYLCASSIVGGDYGYTFGSGTRLTVV.

The CDR3 region has the DNA TGTGCCAGCAGCTTAGGTGGGACGGATGAGTTATATGGCTACACCTTC. Its protein is CASSLGGTDELYGYTF. This chain uses TRBV7-2 with TRBJ1-2, with D possibly TRBD1 on 5 matching bases. The length of the CDR3 is 16 residues. Trimming pared 1 base from V and 5 bases from J, leaving 17 bases between. Germline V lookup: CDR1 SGHTA, CDR2 FQGNSA.

This clonotype turned up a few times. This chain links TRBV6-2 or TRBV6-3 with TRBJ1-5; D is perhaps TRBD1 (6 bases). Trimming pared 2 bases from V and 2 bases from J, leaving 13 bases between. The CDR3 covers 16 residues. Germline V lookup: CDR1 MNHEY, CDR2 SVGEGT. Here the CDR3 reads CASSYIDRLGNQPQHF. In DNA form, the CDR3 reads TGTGCCAGCAGTTACATCGACAGGTTGGGCAATCAGCCCCAGCATTTT.

In regard to this clonotype: One end of the junction varies from germline; a read error may be responsible. The chain is built from TRBV6-6 and TRBJ2-1, with no clear D. CDR3 size: 15 residues. The V gene's germline CDR1 is MNHNY and CDR2 SVGAGI (reference sequence). The CDR3, as DNA: TGTGTCAGCAGTTACTCGGTAGAACGGGACAATGAGCAGTTCTTC. It is translated as CVSSYSVERDNEQFF.